This T cell receptor (beta chain) was profiled in a study of blood T cell repertoires in COVID-19 (dated by TCRdb to the early 2020s). Study-wide context: Collaborator samples came from the United States, Italy and Spain and covered acute and convalescent phases of COVID-19. Samples came from the ongoing ImmuneRACE study (first 160 participants) plus 1,254 subjects from 6 global collaborators. Deeply sampled blood TCRbeta repertoires from subjects exposed to, actively infected with, or recovered from COVID-19 were included in the dataset. A de-identified subject ID, COVID-19 status, age in years and sex were almost always included in the sample metadata. Where HLA class I and class II types were available, the types were taken from metadata supplied by the sample provider, not from assay-based typing. The material from the prospective study consisted of cDNA or gDNA derived from T cells, B-cell-depleted T cells, or PBMCs. A freely available public database, intended as a resource for researchers studying the immune response to SARS-CoV-2, is where the repertoires were released.

Broad study findings and their caveats: How much clinical and demographic metadata was included differed by source and by participant, and the metadata was provided uncurated.

Each collaborating institution followed its own protocols to collect whole blood in K2EDTA tubes. Collaborator samples were shipped for TCRbeta analysis as frozen whole blood, isolated PBMCs, or DNA extracted from either sample type. Details on this clone: Its antigen target is currently unknown. Base qualities are not recorded, but no much larger clone differs from it by a single base.

TCRbeta CDR3 regions were amplified from genomic DNA using the immunoSEQ Assay, a bias-controlled multiplex PCR. Regarding the original processing steps: Within the assay, amplification of reference gene primers was used to estimate how many nucleated cells each sample contained. To quantify the absolute abundance of each unique TCRbeta CDR3 rearrangement, sequence reads were collapsed and filtered. For each sample, productive Simpson clonality was calculated as the square root of Simpson's diversity index across productive rearrangements. The immuneACCESS repertoire file appears here via TCRdb, limited to in-frame rearrangements. These files lack a portion of the clones; in checked studies, under half of the deficit traces to unresolved V genes, and the cause of the others is not known. That table gives V, J and clone size, and the DNA gave D and trimming. For this sample there are 400,000 to 500,000 clones; more than 80% appear just once. 1.4% to 1.5% of the sample rests with the top ten.

The CDR3 sequence holds 14 residues, the cysteine and phenylalanine included. Only the CDR3 portion is preserved as DNA: 42 bases, with reading frame beginning at the first base. CDR1 KGHSH and CDR2 LQKENI were looked up in the germline V gene. V is cut by 5 bases and J by 15 bases, and the space between the germline ends is 22 bases. This clonotype originated in a woman younger than 45 with active or convalescent COVID-19. Sequencing was performed on peripheral blood. The chain employs TRBV18 and TRBJ1-4; TRBD1 is a possible D gene, resting on 6 matching bases. The sequenced DNA: TGTGCCAGCTCAGCCTCAGGGGCGGGTTCTGCGGTGTTTTTT. The encoded protein is CASSASGAGSAVFF.